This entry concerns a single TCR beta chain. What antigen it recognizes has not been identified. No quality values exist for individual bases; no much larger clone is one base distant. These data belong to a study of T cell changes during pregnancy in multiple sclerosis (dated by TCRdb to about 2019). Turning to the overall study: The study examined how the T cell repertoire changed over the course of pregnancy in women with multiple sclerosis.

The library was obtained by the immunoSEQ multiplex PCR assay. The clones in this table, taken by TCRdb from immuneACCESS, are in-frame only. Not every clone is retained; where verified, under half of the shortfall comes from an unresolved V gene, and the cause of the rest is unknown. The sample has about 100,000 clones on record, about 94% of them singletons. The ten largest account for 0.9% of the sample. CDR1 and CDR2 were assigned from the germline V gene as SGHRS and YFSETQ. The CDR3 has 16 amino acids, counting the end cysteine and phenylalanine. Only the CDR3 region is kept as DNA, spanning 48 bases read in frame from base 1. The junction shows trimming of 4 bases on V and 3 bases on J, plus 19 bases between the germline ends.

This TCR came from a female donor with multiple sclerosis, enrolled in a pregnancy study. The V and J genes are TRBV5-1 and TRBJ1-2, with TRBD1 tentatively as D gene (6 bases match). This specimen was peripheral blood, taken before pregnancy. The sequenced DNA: TGCGCCAGCAGCCCGGAATTCAGGGGCGTCGACTATGGCTACACCTTC. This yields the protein CASSPEFRGVDYGYTF.